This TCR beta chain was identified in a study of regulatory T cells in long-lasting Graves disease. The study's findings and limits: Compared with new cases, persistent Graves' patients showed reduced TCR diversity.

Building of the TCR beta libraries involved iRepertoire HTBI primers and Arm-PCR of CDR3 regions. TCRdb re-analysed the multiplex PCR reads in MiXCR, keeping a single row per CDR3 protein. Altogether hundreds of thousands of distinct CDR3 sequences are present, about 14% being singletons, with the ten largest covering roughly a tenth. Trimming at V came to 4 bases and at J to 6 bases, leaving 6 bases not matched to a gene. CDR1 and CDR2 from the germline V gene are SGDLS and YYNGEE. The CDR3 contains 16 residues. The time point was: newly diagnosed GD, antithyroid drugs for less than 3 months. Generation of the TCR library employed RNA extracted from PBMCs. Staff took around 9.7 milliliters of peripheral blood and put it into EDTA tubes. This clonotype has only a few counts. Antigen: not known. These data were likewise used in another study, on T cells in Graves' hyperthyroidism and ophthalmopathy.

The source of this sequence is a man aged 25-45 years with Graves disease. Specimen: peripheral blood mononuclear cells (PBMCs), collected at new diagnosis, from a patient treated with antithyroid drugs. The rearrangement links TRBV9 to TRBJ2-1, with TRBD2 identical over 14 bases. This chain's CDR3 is CASSSRGLAGVNEQFF. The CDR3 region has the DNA TGTGCCAGCAGCTCGAGGGGACTAGCGGGAGTCAATGAGCAGTTCTTC.